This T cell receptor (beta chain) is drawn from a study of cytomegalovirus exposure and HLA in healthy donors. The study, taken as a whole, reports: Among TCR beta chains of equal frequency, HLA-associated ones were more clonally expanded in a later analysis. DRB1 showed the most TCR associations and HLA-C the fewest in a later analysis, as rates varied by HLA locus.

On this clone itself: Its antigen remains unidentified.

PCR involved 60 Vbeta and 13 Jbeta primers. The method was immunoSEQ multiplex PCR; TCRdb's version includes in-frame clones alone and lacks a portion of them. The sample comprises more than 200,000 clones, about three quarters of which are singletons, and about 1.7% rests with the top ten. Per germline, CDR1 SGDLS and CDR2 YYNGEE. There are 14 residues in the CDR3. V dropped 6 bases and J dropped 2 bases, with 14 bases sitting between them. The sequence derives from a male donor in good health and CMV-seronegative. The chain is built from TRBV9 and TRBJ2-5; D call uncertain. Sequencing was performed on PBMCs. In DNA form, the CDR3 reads TGTGCCAGCACCCCCCGTCCGGGTCAAGAGACCCAGTACTTC. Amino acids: CASTPRPGQETQYF.